This TCR beta chain was obtained from a study of blood T cell repertoires in COVID-19. Sequencing was performed with immunoSEQ multiplex PCR; in TCRdb, only in-frame clones are kept and a portion is missing. The sample contains 100,000 to 120,000 clones, about 80% of which appear only once. In germline, CDR1 is MDHEN, CDR2 SYDVKM. The CDR3 spans 14 residues. Only one count was recorded for this clone. Germline and junction disagree at one end, which may indicate a read error. The receptor was isolated from a woman of 80 years or more with active or convalescent COVID-19. The rearrangement uses TRBV28 and TRBJ1-5; tentatively, D is TRBD1 (5 bases). Sequenced: peripheral blood. The CDR3 region has the DNA TGTGCCAGCAGTTTCGGTGACAGCTATCAACCCCAGCATTTT. Protein: CASSFGDSYQPQHF.